The sample holds a few counts of the clone carrying this TCR beta chain. These data belong to a study of regulatory T cells in long-lasting Graves disease. For TCR beta, libraries came from iRepertoire HTBI primers and Arm-PCR of CDR3 regions. TCRdb redid the calling of the multiplex PCR reads with MiXCR, one entry per CDR3 protein. The data hold around 400,000 distinct CDR3 sequences, with 15% to 19% observed a single time. With 1 base removed from V and 0 bases from J, the gap between germline ends came to 10 bases. The CDR3 is made up of 15 amino acids. CDR1 is MGHRA, CDR2 YSYEKL, per germline. Indicated time point: newly diagnosed GD, antithyroid drugs for less than 3 months. The authors made the TCR library using RNA they extracted from PBMCs. Patients came from an endocrinology department in Xi'an, China.

The J gene is TRBJ2-7, the V gene TRBV4-1; D not resolved. The sample consisted of peripheral blood mononuclear cells (PBMCs), taken at new diagnosis, from a patient treated with antithyroid drugs. This clonotype was obtained from a female donor with Graves disease. CDR3 sequence: CASSQVEIPSYEQYF. CDR3 coding DNA: TGCGCCAGCAGCCAAGTAGAAATCCCCTCCTACGAGCAGTACTTC.